This entry lists 6 T cell receptor beta chains sequenced from one sample in a study of T cell repertoires in cytomegalovirus infection. TCRdb processed the reads anew with MiXCR; each CDR3 protein has one entry. The table records fewer than 550,000 distinct CDR3 sequences, about 33% of them present only once. Sample: PBMCs. These receptors were obtained from a human donor in good health (CMV status not recorded). Some clones in this sample may be carry-over from other donors' samples.

J is TRBJ2-1 and V is TRBV9, with D tentatively TRBD2 (5 bases). Per germline, CDR1 SGDLS and CDR2 YYNGEE. V lost 0 bases to trimming and J lost 4 bases, with 8 bases between them. The CDR3 runs 14 residues. In nucleotides, the CDR3 is TGTGCCAGCAGCGTAGCGGGGAAATACAATGAGCAGTTCTTC. Amino acid sequence: CASSVAGKYNEQFF.

This rearrangement joins TRBV6-5 to TRBJ1-2; a possible D gene is TRBD1 (5 bases). The germline V gene encodes CDR1 MNHEY and CDR2 SVGAGI. The length of the CDR3 is 16 residues. The V and J ends lost 2 bases and 8 bases respectively, with 21 bases between them. CDR3: CASSYPPGGPERGYTF. The DNA of the CDR3 is TGTGCCAGCAGTTACCCCCCCGGGGGTCCAGAGAGAGGCTACACCTTC.

The chain couples TRBV19 to TRBJ2-3; 9 bases align to TRBD2. J lost 6 bases, V lost 5 bases, and 9 bases had no gene match. Germline CDR1 is LNHDA and CDR2 is SQIVND (reference sequence). This CDR3 comprises 15 residues. The DNA of the CDR3 is TGTGCCAGTAGTGGGGCTAGCGGGGCTTCCGATACGCAGTATTTT. Protein: CASSGASGASDTQYF. Supplemented by reference TRBV19 and TRBJ2-3, the full variable domain reads DGGITQSPKYLFRKEGQNVTLSCEQNLNHDAMYWYRQDPGQGLRLIYYSQIVNDFQKGDIAEGYSVSREKKESFPLTVTSAQKNPTAFYLCASSGASGASDTQYFGPGTRLTVL.

This clonotype turned up a few times. CDR3 protein: CASSPRGASAYNEQFF. The CDR3 DNA reads TGTGCCAGCAGTCCGCGGGGGGCCTCCGCTTACAATGAGCAGTTCTTC. V is TRBV28 and J is TRBJ2-1; 8 bases align to TRBD2. In germline, CDR1 is MDHEN, CDR2 SYDVKM. This CDR3 spans 16 amino acids. V lost 5 bases and J lost 4; bases outside the gene matches: 10.

Only a few counts were recorded for this clonotype. The chain links TRBV12-3 or TRBV12-4 to TRBJ2-3; 7 nucleotides line up with TRBD1. The CDR3 is 14 residues long. The J segment lost 0 bases and the V segment lost 11 bases, leaving 8 bases of the junction unmatched. This CDR3 is CAVDRALSTDTQYF. CDR3 nucleotide sequence: TGTGCCGTCGACAGGGCCCTTAGCACAGATACGCAGTATTTT.

Worth noting for this clonotype: An end of the junction does not agree with germline; a read error may underlie this. The chain links TRBV7-6 to TRBJ1-1; the D gene is possibly TRBD1 (6 bases). CDR1 is SGHVS, CDR2 FNYEAQ, per germline. CDR3 length: 15 residues. This CDR3 reads CAISLGQPLQTEAFF. CDR3 sequence (DNA): TGTGCCATCAGCTTAGGACAGCCTCTGCAGACTGAAGCTTTCTTT.